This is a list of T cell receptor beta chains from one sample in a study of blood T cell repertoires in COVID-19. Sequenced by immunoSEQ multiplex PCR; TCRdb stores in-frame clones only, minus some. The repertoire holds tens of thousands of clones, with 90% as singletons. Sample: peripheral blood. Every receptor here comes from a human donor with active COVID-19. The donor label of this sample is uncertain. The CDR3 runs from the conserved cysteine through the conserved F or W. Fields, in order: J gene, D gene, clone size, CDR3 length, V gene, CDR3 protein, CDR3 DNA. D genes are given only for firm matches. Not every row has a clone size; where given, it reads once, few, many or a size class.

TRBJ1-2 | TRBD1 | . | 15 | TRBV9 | CASTEDRGPARGYTF | TGTGCCAGCACCGAGGACAGGGGGCCAGCGAGAGGCTACACCTTC
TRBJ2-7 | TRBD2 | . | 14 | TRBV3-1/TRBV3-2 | CASSQVAGVSEQYF | TGTGCCAGCAGCCAGGTTGCGGGAGTGTCCGAGCAGTACTTC
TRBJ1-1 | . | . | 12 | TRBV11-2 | CASSPPGLEAFF | TGTGCCAGCAGCCCCCCCGGTCTTGAAGCTTTCTTT
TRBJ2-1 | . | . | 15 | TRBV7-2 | CASALDRVAGNEQFF | TGTGCCAGCGCTCTTGATCGGGTGGCGGGGAATGAGCAGTTCTTC
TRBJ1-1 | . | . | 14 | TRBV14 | CASSQERRGSEAFF | TGTGCCAGCAGCCAAGAACGACGGGGGAGTGAAGCTTTCTTT
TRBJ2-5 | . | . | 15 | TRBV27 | CASSLFGLNQETQYF | TGTGCCAGCAGCCTATTCGGACTAAACCAAGAGACCCAGTACTTC
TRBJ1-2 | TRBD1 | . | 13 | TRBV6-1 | CASRTGGNNGYTF | TGTGCCAGCAGGACAGGGGGAAACAATGGCTACACCTTC
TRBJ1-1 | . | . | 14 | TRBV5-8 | CASSLGTVNTEAFF | TGTGCCAGCAGCTTGGGGACAGTGAACACTGAAGCTTTCTTT
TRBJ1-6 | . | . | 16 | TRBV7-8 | CASSFGASSYNSPLHF | TGTGCCAGCAGCTTTGGCGCTAGCTCCTATAATTCACCCCTCCACTTT
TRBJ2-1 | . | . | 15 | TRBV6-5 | CASTADSGSYNEQFF | TGTGCCAGCACCGCGGACTCAGGCTCCTACAATGAGCAGTTCTTC
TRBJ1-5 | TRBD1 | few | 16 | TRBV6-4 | CASSEGDRVNNQPQHF | TGTGCCAGCAGTGAAGGGGACAGGGTGAACAATCAGCCCCAGCATTTT
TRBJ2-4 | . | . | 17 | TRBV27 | CASSIGGPSIAKNIQYF | TGTGCCAGCAGTATAGGAGGGCCTAGCATAGCCAAAAACATTCAGTACTTC
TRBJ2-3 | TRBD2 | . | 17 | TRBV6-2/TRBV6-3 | CASSIGLAGGPTDTQYF | TGTGCCAGCAGTATTGGACTAGCGGGAGGGCCGACAGATACGCAGTATTTT
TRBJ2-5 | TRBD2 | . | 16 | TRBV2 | CASSRRTSGGGETQYF | TGTGCCAGCAGTCGACGGACTAGCGGGGGGGGAGAGACCCAGTACTTC
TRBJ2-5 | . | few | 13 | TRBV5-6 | CASSFRGQETQYF | TGTGCCAGCAGCTTCAGGGGCCAAGAGACCCAGTACTTC
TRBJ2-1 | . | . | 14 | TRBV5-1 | CASSPNPGLNEQFF | TGCGCCAGCAGCCCGAACCCCGGACTCAATGAGCAGTTCTTC
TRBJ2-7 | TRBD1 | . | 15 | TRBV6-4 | CASSERDRGLYEQYF | TGTGCCAGCAGTGAAAGGGACAGGGGGCTCTACGAGCAGTACTTC
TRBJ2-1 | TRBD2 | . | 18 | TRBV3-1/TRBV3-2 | CASSQWGDSGSSYNEQFF | TGTGCCAGCAGCCAATGGGGGGATAGCGGGAGTTCCTACAATGAGCAGTTCTTC
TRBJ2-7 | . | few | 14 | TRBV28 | CASSPGVLSYEQYF | TGTGCCAGCTCGCCAGGGGTACTCTCCTACGAGCAGTACTTC
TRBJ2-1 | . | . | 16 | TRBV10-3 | CAISGSASSRGDEQFF | TGTGCCATCAGTGGTTCCGCTAGCTCCAGAGGTGATGAGCAGTTCTTC
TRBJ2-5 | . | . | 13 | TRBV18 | CASSPLFGETQYF | TGTGCCAGCTCACCCCTCTTCGGAGAGACCCAGTACTTC
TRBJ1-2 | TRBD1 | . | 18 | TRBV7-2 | CASSLVGTGGGGLSGYTF | TGTGCCAGCAGCTTAGTTGGGACAGGGGGCGGTGGATTGAGCGGCTACACCTTC
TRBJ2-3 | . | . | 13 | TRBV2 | CASSGRVARTQYF | TGTGCCAGCAGTGGGAGGGTGGCCCGTACGCAGTATTTT
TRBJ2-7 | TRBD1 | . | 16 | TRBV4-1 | CASSQSRSRGQGEQYF | TGCGCCAGCAGCCAAAGCCGGTCCAGGGGGCAGGGCGAGCAGTACTTC
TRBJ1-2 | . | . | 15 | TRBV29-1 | CSVEENPGDDYGYTF | TGCAGCGTTGAAGAAAATCCAGGGGATGACTATGGCTACACCTTC
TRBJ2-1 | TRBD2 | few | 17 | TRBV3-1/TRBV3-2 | CASSRGLAGASPNEQFF | TGTGCCAGCAGCCGCGGACTAGCGGGAGCTTCCCCCAATGAGCAGTTCTTC
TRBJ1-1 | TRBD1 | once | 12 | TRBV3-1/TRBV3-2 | CASSPGGTEAFF | TGTGCCAGCAGTCCAGGGGGCACTGAAGCTTTCTTT
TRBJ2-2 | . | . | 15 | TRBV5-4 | CASSLARSGTGELFF | TGTGCCAGCAGCTTGGCCCGGAGTGGCACCGGGGAGCTGTTTTTT
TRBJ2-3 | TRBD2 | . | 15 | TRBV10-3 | CAIREGLANTDTQYF | TGTGCCATCAGGGAAGGACTAGCAAACACAGATACGCAGTATTTT
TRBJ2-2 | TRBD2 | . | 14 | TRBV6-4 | CASSESGDTGELFF | TGTGCCAGCAGTGAAAGCGGGGACACCGGGGAGCTGTTTTTT
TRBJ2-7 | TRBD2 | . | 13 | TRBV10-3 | CATGSGSAYEQYF | TGTGCCACCGGTAGCGGGTCCGCCTACGAGCAGTACTTC
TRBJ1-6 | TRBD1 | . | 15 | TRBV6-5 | CASSSPGQYNSPLHF | TGTGCCAGCAGTTCCCCGGGACAGTATAATTCACCCCTCCACTTT
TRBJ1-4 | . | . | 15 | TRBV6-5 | CASSYSRGLSEKLFF | TGTGCCAGCAGTTACTCCAGAGGGCTGAGCGAAAAACTGTTTTTT
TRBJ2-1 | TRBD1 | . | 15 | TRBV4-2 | CASSQVGTGVNEQFF | TGTGCCAGCAGCCAAGTAGGGACAGGGGTAAATGAGCAGTTCTTC
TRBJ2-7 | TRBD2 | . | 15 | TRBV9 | CASSVGTSSLYEQYF | TGTGCCAGCAGCGTTGGGACTAGCAGTCTTTACGAGCAGTACTTC